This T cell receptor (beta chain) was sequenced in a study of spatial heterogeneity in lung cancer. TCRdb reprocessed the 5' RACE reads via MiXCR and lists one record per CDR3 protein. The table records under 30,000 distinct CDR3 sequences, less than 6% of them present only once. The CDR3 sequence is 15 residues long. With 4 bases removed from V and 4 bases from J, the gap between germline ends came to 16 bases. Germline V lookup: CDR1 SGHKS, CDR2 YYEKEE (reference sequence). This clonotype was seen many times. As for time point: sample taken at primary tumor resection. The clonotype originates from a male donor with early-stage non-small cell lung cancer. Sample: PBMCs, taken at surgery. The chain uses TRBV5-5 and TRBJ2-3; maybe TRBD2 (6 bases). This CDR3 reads CASSPYHGGPDTQYF. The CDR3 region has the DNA TGTGCCAGCAGCCCCTACCATGGAGGGCCAGATACGCAGTATTTT.